This TCR beta chain was identified during a study of T-cell memory formation after mild COVID-19. 5'RACE with constant-segment primers yielded barcoded, UMI-tagged TCR alpha and TCR beta cDNA libraries. In TCRdb, the 5' RACE reads were re-called with MiXCR into one record per CDR3 protein. The sample contains some 88,000 distinct CDR3 sequences, approximately 23% of which appear only once. This clonotype has only a few counts. Its antigen remains unknown. The CDR3 totals 13 residues. V lost 1 base to trimming and J lost 7 bases, with 10 bases between them. Per the germline V gene, CDR1 is MGHRA and CDR2 is YSYEKL. Study-level points and caveats: Contracting clones, day 15 to 85, had balanced CD4/CD8, and later expanders favored CD4+. The second-wave clones peaking on day 37 were not confirmed as SARS-CoV-2-specific. Of the contracting clones, CD4+ ones lay mainly in CM and EM, and CD8+ ones in EMRA.

Material for sequencing was PBMCs or a T cell subset sorted from them (not recorded which). V usage is TRBV4-1 and J usage is TRBJ1-1, with D uncertain. The sequence was collected from a young man who had mild COVID-19 (a few samples of this study predate the infection). Cell type and time point are not known. CDR3 nucleotide sequence: TGCGCCAGCAGCCAAGCCTCAGGAGGTGAAGCTTTCTTT. Protein product: CASSQASGGEAFF.